The rows below give T cell receptor beta chains drawn from one sample of a study of response to subunit inactivated influenza vaccine. MiXCR, run by TCRdb on the RT-PCR reads, gives a single entry per CDR3 protein. This repertoire shows roughly 190,000 distinct CDR3 sequences, approximately 12% found once; its top ten account for around 28%. These sequences were also reported in another study, on T cells expressing NK-cell markers.

Sequenced material: CD8+ T cells sorted from PBMCs, taken 12 days after vaccination. The receptors were sampled from a man aged 45-65 years who received an inactivated influenza vaccine. Both conserved end residues are part of each CDR3. The D gene is left open where the match is weak. Size values are once, few and many counts, or a class for expanded clones, and some rows have none.

>TRBJ1-5|.|few|TRBV7-8
CASSYDGYSNQPQHF
TGTGCCAGCAGCTACGACGGTTATAGCAATCAGCCCCAGCATTTT
>TRBJ2-4|.|few|TRBV6-6
CASSYGDGNIQYF
TGTGCCAGCAGTTACGGGGATGGGAACATTCAGTACTTC
>TRBJ1-1|.|.|TRBV9
CASSVIREHEAFF
TGTGCCAGCAGCGTTATAAGGGAACACGAAGCTTTCTTT
>TRBJ1-1|TRBD1|.|TRBV7-9
CASSLAAGTGFHTEAFF
TGTGCCAGCAGCTTAGCGGCAGGGACAGGGTTTCACACTGAAGCTTTCTTT
>TRBJ2-1|TRBD2|few|TRBV7-2
CASSFSLAGAYNEQFF
TGTGCCAGCAGCTTCTCCCTAGCGGGGGCTTACAATGAGCAGTTCTTC
>TRBJ2-7|.|few|TRBV4-1
CASSQAGGGLHEQYF
TGCGCCAGCAGCCAAGCCGGGGGAGGCCTACACGAGCAGTACTTC
>TRBJ2-6|TRBD1|.|TRBV12-3/TRBV12-4
CASTLEPGQGRYSGANVLTF
TGTGCCAGCACTTTAGAACCGGGACAGGGACGATACTCTGGGGCCAACGTCCTGACTTTC
>TRBJ2-7|.|.|TRBV9
CASTAGTGAYEQYF
TGTGCCAGCACCGCCGGGACCGGAGCCTACGAGCAGTACTTC
>TRBJ1-6|.|few|TRBV4-3
CASSQKTNSYNSPLHF
TGCGCCAGCAGCCAAAAAACTAATTCCTATAATTCACCCCTCCACTTT
>TRBJ2-2|.|.|TRBV6-2/TRBV6-3
CASSYSTEFNTGELFF
TGTGCCAGCAGTTACTCGACCGAATTCAACACCGGGGAGCTGTTTTTT
>TRBJ2-1|.|few|TRBV29-1
CSVPSGVSSYNEQFF
TGCAGCGTGCCTAGTGGGGTTAGCTCCTACAATGAGCAGTTCTTC
>TRBJ2-7|.|many|TRBV10-2
CASSDPLEQYF
TGCGCCAGCAGTGACCCTCTCGAGCAGTACTTC
>TRBJ1-1|.|few|TRBV11-2
CASTPGGGSTEAFF
TGTGCCAGCACCCCGGGGGGGGGGAGCACTGAAGCTTTCTTT
>TRBJ1-2|.|few|TRBV11-2
CASSLEAAPNYGYTF
TGTGCCAGCAGCTTAGAGGCAGCACCTAACTATGGCTACACCTTC
>TRBJ2-1|.|.|TRBV11-2
CASSLVPKASYNEQFF
TGCGCCAGCAGCTTAGTCCCGAAGGCCTCCTACAATGAGCAGTTCTTC
>TRBJ2-7|.|.|TRBV7-6
CASSLLFRDTMAYEQYF
TGTGCCAGCAGCCTCCTGTTCCGGGACACCATGGCCTACGAGCAGTACTTC
>TRBJ1-4|.|.|TRBV7-9
CASSQVSTNEKLFF
TGTGCCAGCAGTCAAGTCTCAACTAATGAAAAACTGTTTTTT
>TRBJ2-7|.|.|TRBV20-1
CSARRQGTYEQYF
TGCAGTGCCCGGCGGCAGGGGACCTACGAGCAGTACTTC
>TRBJ1-6|TRBD1|many|TRBV20-1
CSAWGQEDFSPLHF
TGCAGTGCCTGGGGACAGGAGGACTTTTCACCCCTCCACTTT
>TRBJ2-1|TRBD2|few|TRBV20-1
CSARDSSGPDNEQFF
TGCAGTGCTAGAGACTCTAGCGGGCCCGACAATGAGCAGTTCTTC
>TRBJ2-5|.|.|TRBV23-1
CASGGYQETQYF
TGCGCCAGCGGGGGGTACCAAGAGACCCAGTACTTC
>TRBJ1-2|.|many|TRBV4-3
CASSQDQGLGYGYTF
TGCGCCAGCAGCCAAGATCAGGGGCTTGGCTATGGCTACACCTTC
>TRBJ2-7|TRBD1|.|TRBV10-3
CAISQPGTGLYEQYF
TGTGCCATCAGTCAGCCCGGGACAGGGCTCTACGAGCAGTACTTC
>TRBJ2-7|.|.|TRBV20-1
CSARYYRKYEQYF
TGCAGTGCGCGGTACTACCGGAAGTACGAGCAGTACTTC
>TRBJ2-5|TRBD1|few|TRBV12-3/TRBV12-4
CASSLWGTGKETQYF
TGTGCCAGCAGTTTATGGGGGACAGGGAAAGAGACCCAGTACTTC